This entry is about one T cell receptor (beta chain). Its target is unknown. This sample is part of a study of breast tumors, draining lymph nodes, adjacent tissues. Findings and caveats of the study: Compared with lymph nodes, tumors were less diverse; compared with nontumor tissue, more. Luminal-like breast cancer showed significantly greater tumor-nontumor repertoire similarity than basal-like breast cancer did. The data were judged consistent with most tumor T cells coming from lymph node and expanding in tumor.

TCRdb called the multiplex PCR reads again in MiXCR, with one record for every CDR3 protein. Of 9,500 to 12,000 distinct CDR3 sequences listed, 53% were seen once; the top ten hold 36%. This CDR3 spans 15 amino acids. From germline, CDR1 is GTSNPN and CDR2 SVGIG (reference sequence). Trimming left V 4 bases short and J 0 bases short, with 15 bases between. Sequenced material: breast tumor tissue. The rearrangement links TRBV30 to TRBJ1-2; D gene unclear. The origin of this receptor is a female donor with breast cancer. Some clones in this sample may be carry-over from other donors' samples. DNA of the CDR3: TGTGCCTGGACCCCCGGCCACAACTCTAACTATGGCTACACCTTC. Protein product: CAWTPGHNSNYGYTF. The whole variable domain, remainder taken from reference TRBV30 and TRBJ1-2, is SQTIHQWPATLVQPVGSPLSLECTVEGTSNPNLYWYRQAAGRGLQLLFYSVGIGQISSEVPQNLSASRPQDRQFILSSKKLLLSDSGFYLCAWTPGHNSNYGYTFGSGTRLTVV.